One sample yielded the 30 T cell receptor beta chains listed below, sequenced in a study of response to subunit inactivated influenza vaccine. TCRdb called the RT-PCR reads again in MiXCR, with one record for every CDR3 protein. The profile shows about 800,000 distinct CDR3 sequences, 21% of them singletons. The sequencing used PBMCs from blood, collected around 5 days after vaccination. These receptors originate from a man aged 50-60 years who received an inactivated influenza vaccine.

In its sample, this clonotype was seen a few times. The chain joins TRBV12-3 or TRBV12-4 to TRBJ2-1; 15 bases line up with TRBD2. After removal of 3 bases from V and 1 base from J, the junction contained 13 bases not matched to a gene. The CDR3 totals 21 residues. The CDR3 DNA reads as TGTGCCAGCAGTTTTATAAGGGGACTAGCGGGAGGAGGTTTATCCTACAATGAGCAGTTCTTC. As protein: CASSFIRGLAGGGLSYNEQFF.

This chain uses TRBV4-3 with TRBJ2-3, with 8 bases aligning to TRBD2. CDR1 LGHNA and CDR2 YSLEER come from the germline V gene. The CDR3 has 18 residues. V was clipped by 1 base and J by 5 bases; unmatched bases: 14. For the CDR3, the DNA is TGCGCCAGCAGCCAAGGTCGTCATAGCGGGAAGCTTGGAGATACGCAGTATTTT. Amino acid sequence: CASSQGRHSGKLGDTQYF.

About this clonotype itself: At one of its ends the junction is not consistent with the germline gene, which may arise from a read error. The chain recombines TRBV28 with TRBJ2-1; D might be TRBD1 (6 bases). The CDR3 spans 20 residues. Germline lookup yields CDR1 MDHEN and CDR2 SYDVKM. The CDR3 is CASSPHDTSRTVGAHNEQFF. The CDR3 coding sequence is TGCGCCAGCAGTCCACACGATACCTCCCGGACAGTCGGGGCCCACAATGAGCAGTTCTTC.

Only a few counts were recorded for this clonotype. The chain joins TRBV5-1 to TRBJ2-7; tentatively, D is TRBD1 or TRBD2 (6 bases each). The germline V gene encodes CDR1 SGHRS and CDR2 YFSETQ. The CDR3 is made up of 13 amino acids. With 0 bases removed from V and 11 bases from J, the gap between germline ends came to 15 bases. This chain's CDR3 is CASSLEEGQGEYF. CDR3 bases: TGCGCCAGCAGCTTGGAGGAGGGACAAGGGGAGTACTTC.

This clonotype was detected only a few times. This sequence joins TRBV7-9 and TRBJ2-1; 9 bases are shared with TRBD2. The CDR3 totals 16 residues. The germline V gene encodes CDR1 SEHNR and CDR2 FQNEAQ (reference sequence). J gave up 7 bases and V 5 bases, and 12 bases lay outside the gene matches. This chain's CDR3 is CASSPPGRGGRNEQFF. CDR3 coding DNA: TGTGCCAGCAGCCCGCCTGGGCGGGGGGGCCGGAATGAGCAGTTCTTC. Using reference TRBV7-9 and TRBJ2-1 for the parts outside the CDR3, the full variable domain is DTGVSQNPRHKITKRGQNVTFRCDPISEHNRLYWYRQTLGQGPEFLTYFQNEAQLEKSRLLSDRFSAERPKGSFSTLEIQRTEQGDSAMYLCASSPPGRGGRNEQFFGPGTRLTVL.

The genes are TRBV30 and TRBJ2-1; no clear D. V was trimmed by 0 bases and J by 4 bases, leaving 4 bases between them. The CDR3 has 12 amino acids. The V gene's germline CDR1 is GTSNPN and CDR2 SVGIG (reference sequence). CDR3 DNA sequence: TGTGCCTGGAGTGTGGGATACAATGAGCAGTTCTTC. The encoded protein is CAWSVGYNEQFF. The full variable domain, rest sourced from reference TRBV30 and TRBJ2-1, is SQTIHQWPATLVQPVGSPLSLECTVEGTSNPNLYWYRQAAGRGLQLLFYSVGIGQISSEVPQNLSASRPQDRQFILSSKKLLLSDSGFYLCAWSVGYNEQFFGPGTRLTVL.

V gene TRBV4-3 combines with J gene TRBJ2-1; D is perhaps TRBD1 or TRBD2 (5 bases each). This CDR3 has 14 amino acids. CDR1 is LGHNA and CDR2 is YSLEER in the germline V gene. The V end lost 1 base, the J end lost 9 bases, and 13 bases lay between the germline ends. Here the CDR3 reads CASSQARERGEQFF. For the CDR3, the DNA is TGCGCCAGCAGCCAAGCCAGGGAGCGTGGTGAGCAGTTCTTC.

The V and J genes are TRBV20-1 and TRBJ2-7, with D tentatively TRBD2 (6 bases). Looked up from germline, CDR1 is DFQATT and CDR2 is SNEGSKA (reference sequence). The V and J ends lost 6 bases and 2 bases respectively, with 14 bases between them. This CDR3 region has 13 residues. CDR3 coding DNA: TGCAGTGCCGAACGGACGGGGGCCTACGAGCAGTACTTC. Translating gives CSAERTGAYEQYF.

This chain connects TRBV7-3 to TRBJ2-6; TRBD1 might be the D (6 bases). The CDR3 is made up of 14 amino acids. From germline, CDR1 is SGHTA and CDR2 FQGTGA. The V end lost 6 bases, the J end lost 13 bases, and 19 bases lay between the germline ends. CDR3 loop: CASSQNGAGEVLTF. As DNA, the CDR3 is TGTGCCAGCAGTCAAAACGGGGCAGGGGAGGTCCTGACTTTC.

The J gene is TRBJ2-7, the V gene TRBV18; D call uncertain. The CDR3 length is 14 residues. Germline V gene sequence: CDR1 KGHSH, CDR2 LQKENI. Trimming removed 2 bases at V and 2 bases at J, with 10 bases between. For the CDR3, the DNA is TGTGCCAGCTCACCAGGCCCATCCACCTACGAGCAGTACTTC. Its translation is CASSPGPSTYEQYF.

This chain connects TRBV30 to TRBJ2-7; possible D gene TRBD1, 6 bases. From germline, CDR1 is GTSNPN and CDR2 SVGIG (reference sequence). The CDR3 runs to 14 residues. V gave up 2 bases and J gave up 1 base, with 12 bases separating them. Written as DNA, the CDR3 is TGTGCCTGGAGTCTCGGGACATCTTCCTACGAGCAGTACTTC. Translating gives CAWSLGTSSYEQYF. Full variable domain (remainder filled in from reference TRBV30 and TRBJ2-7): SQTIHQWPATLVQPVGSPLSLECTVEGTSNPNLYWYRQAAGRGLQLLFYSVGIGQISSEVPQNLSASRPQDRQFILSSKKLLLSDSGFYLCAWSLGTSSYEQYFGPGTRLTVT.

This clonotype was found a few times. V usage is TRBV11-2 and J usage is TRBJ2-3, with D tentatively TRBD1 (5 bases). Trimming removed 7 bases at V and 8 bases at J, with 16 bases between. Germline V gives CDR1 SGHAT, CDR2 FQNNGV. This CDR3 has 13 residues. In DNA form, the CDR3 reads TGTGCCAGCACCTACGCAGGGATAGGTACGCAGTATTTT. This encodes CASTYAGIGTQYF. Full variable domain (remainder filled in from reference TRBV11-2 and TRBJ2-3): EAGVAQSPRYKIIEKRQSVAFWCNPISGHATLYWYQQILGQGPKLLIQFQNNGVVDDSQLPKDRFSAERLKGVDSTLKIQPAKLEDSAVYLCASTYAGIGTQYFGPGTRLTVL.

V and J are TRBV7-9 and TRBJ2-7, with TRBD1 matching over 8 bases. The junction had 11 bases not matched to a gene; V was cut back by 5 bases and J by 2 bases. Germline-derived CDR1 and CDR2 are SEHNR and FQNEAQ (reference sequence). This CDR3 has 16 residues. This CDR3 is CASSRLSGTGPYEQYF. CDR3 DNA: TGTGCCAGCAGCCGATTATCCGGGACAGGTCCCTACGAGCAGTACTTC.

The chain has TRBV20-1 and TRBJ2-3; 9 nucleotides line up with TRBD2. The CDR3 spans 16 residues. Trimming cost V 0 bases and J 0 bases; bases outside gene matches: 4. Germline V gene data show CDR1 as DFQATT and CDR2 as SNEGSKA (reference sequence). The CDR3 nucleotides read TGCAGTGCTAGAGATCTGCTAGCGGGGAGCACAGATACGCAGTATTTT. This encodes CSARDLLAGSTDTQYF.

This clonotype was recorded at least ten times. The chain links TRBV12-3 or TRBV12-4 to TRBJ1-1; D is ambiguous. Between the trimmed V and J ends, which lost 1 base and 7 bases, there was a span of 10 bases. CDR3 length: 13 residues. This chain's CDR3 is CASSLGAGFEAFF. As DNA, the CDR3 is TGTGCCAGCAGTTTAGGGGCGGGATTTGAAGCTTTCTTT.

This clonotype has more than one count but fewer than ten. The V call is TRBV12-3 or TRBV12-4, the J call TRBJ2-7, with D perhaps TRBD1 (6 bases). This CDR3 contains 14 residues. V gave up 4 bases and J gave up 2 bases, with 12 bases separating them. Here the CDR3 reads CASSYRANPYEQYF. The CDR3 bases are TGTGCCAGCAGTTACAGGGCGAATCCCTACGAGCAGTACTTC.

This clonotype has just a few counts. The chain carries TRBV20-1 and TRBJ2-4; TRBD1 agrees at 7 bases. CDR1 and CDR2 (germline): DFQATT, SNEGSKA (reference sequence). This CDR3 is built from 16 residues. J was trimmed by 0 bases and V by 6 bases; bases with no gene match: 11. The CDR3 here is CSASDRRTLAKNIQYF. In DNA form, the CDR3 reads TGCAGTGCCTCGGACAGGAGGACCCTAGCCAAAAACATTCAGTACTTC.

CDR3 DNA sequence: TGTGCCAGCAGCTTGGTTAGCGGAAGTCCCTACGAGCAGTACTTC. Its translation: CASSLVSGSPYEQYF. The chain employs TRBV5-6 and TRBJ2-7, with a weak D call TRBD2 (6 bases). Trimming cost V 0 bases and J 2 bases, with 12 bases left between them. The CDR3 is 15 residues long. Germline assignment: CDR1 SGHDT and CDR2 YYEEEE.

V is TRBV20-1 and J is TRBJ2-3; 9 positions agree with TRBD1. This CDR3 comprises 15 residues. J was trimmed by 4 bases and V by 0 bases; bases with no gene match: 5. In germline, CDR1 is DFQATT, CDR2 SNEGSKA (reference sequence). This CDR3 reads CSARDPGQGSDTQYF. CDR3 bases: TGCAGTGCTAGAGACCCGGGACAGGGTTCAGATACGCAGTATTTT.

This clonotype was observed a handful of times. The chain has TRBV12-3 or TRBV12-4 and TRBJ2-7, with TRBD1 matching 8 bases. J gave up 3 bases and V 4 bases, and 8 bases lay outside the gene matches. This CDR3 has 15 amino acids. The CDR3 region is CASSYTTGGYYEQYF. The CDR3 DNA reads TGTGCCAGCAGTTATACCACAGGGGGTTACTACGAGCAGTACTTC.

The chain uses TRBV5-1 and TRBJ1-1; no clear D. Germline V lookup: CDR1 SGHRS, CDR2 YFSETQ. Trimming took off 0 bases at V and 1 base at J, with 10 bases between the two ends. CDR3 length equals 15 residues. Written as DNA, the CDR3 is TGCGCCAGCAGCTTGGCCCCAGGAGAGAACACTGAAGCTTTCTTT. Translated: CASSLAPGENTEAFF.

DNA for the CDR3: TGTGCCTGGAGATTAGCGGGGGGGTACAATGAGCAGTTCTTC. Its translation: CAWRLAGGYNEQFF. V and J are TRBV30 and TRBJ2-1, with 11 bases matching TRBD2. The germline V gene encodes CDR1 GTSNPN and CDR2 SVGIG (reference sequence). V lost 3 bases, J lost 4 bases, and 2 bases stayed unmatched. The CDR3 loop spans 14 amino acids.

CDR3 loop: CASIKPDGRGEQYF. CDR3 coding DNA: TGTGCCAGCATCAAACCGGACGGGCGCGGGGAGCAGTACTTC. The rearrangement links TRBV6-2 or TRBV6-3 to TRBJ2-7, with a tentative D call TRBD2 (5 bases). Germline V lookup: CDR1 MNHEY, CDR2 SVGEGT. With 7 bases removed from V and 7 bases from J, the gap between germline ends came to 20 bases. The CDR3 is 14 residues long.

This clonotype was counted only a few times. This chain links TRBV12-3 or TRBV12-4 with TRBJ1-2; no firm D call. V was trimmed by 8 bases and J by 2 bases, leaving 18 bases between them. The CDR3 is 15 amino acids. The CDR3 coding sequence is TGTGCCAGCCTCACCGACGACGGACCGAACTATGGCTACACCTTC. It is translated as CASLTDDGPNYGYTF.

J is TRBJ2-7 and V is TRBV20-1, with D possibly TRBD1 on 6 matching bases. Germline V gene sequence: CDR1 DFQATT, CDR2 SNEGSKA (reference sequence). The CDR3 has 13 residues. The V end lost 6 bases, the J end lost 2 bases, and 14 bases lay between the germline ends. The CDR3 sequence: CSADYSGAYEQYF. In DNA form, the CDR3 reads TGCAGTGCCGATTATTCAGGGGCCTACGAGCAGTACTTC.

A single count supports this clonotype. J is TRBJ2-2 and V is TRBV12-3 or TRBV12-4, with D possibly called TRBD1 or TRBD2 (5 bases each). V lost 10 bases and J lost 6, with 9 bases in between. The length of the CDR3 is 11 residues. This CDR3 reads CANLGPGELFF. DNA of the CDR3: TGTGCCAACCTGGGACCCGGGGAGCTGTTTTTT.

This clonotype has at least ten counts. The V call is TRBV5-1, the J call TRBJ2-7; no reliable D call. CDR1 and CDR2 from the germline V gene are SGHRS and YFSETQ. This CDR3 is built from 14 residues. The ends were cut back, 3 bases at V and 6 bases at J, with 16 bases in the middle. Here the CDR3 reads CASSSIDGHIEQYF. CDR3 DNA sequence: TGCGCCAGCAGCTCCATTGACGGCCACATCGAGCAGTACTTC.

This sequence joins TRBV20-1 and TRBJ2-7; 13 bases match TRBD2. Germline lookup yields CDR1 DFQATT and CDR2 SNEGSKA (reference sequence). The V segment lost 3 bases and the J segment 3 bases; nucleotides outside the gene matches: 5. This CDR3 has 15 residues. The CDR3 here is CSARPGLAGVYEQYF. The CDR3 DNA sequence: TGCAGTGCTAGGCCCGGACTAGCGGGAGTCTACGAGCAGTACTTC.

There are a few counts of this clonotype. This chain links TRBV11-2 with TRBJ1-1; the D gene is possibly TRBD1 (5 bases). V lost 0 bases to trimming and J lost 0 bases, with 8 bases between them. CDR3 length: 15 residues. Germline V gene lookup returns CDR1 SGHAT and CDR2 FQNNGV. CDR3 loop: CASSLDRVMNTEAFF. CDR3 coding DNA: TGTGCCAGCAGCTTAGACAGGGTCATGAACACTGAAGCTTTCTTT.

The V and J genes are TRBV28 and TRBJ1-5; weak D call: TRBD1 (5 bases). This CDR3 is built from 14 residues. Trimming took off 6 bases at V and 1 base at J, with 10 bases between the two ends. Germline CDR1 is MDHEN and CDR2 is SYDVKM. The CDR3 DNA sequence: TGTGCCAGCAGACGGACACCGAGCAATCAGCCCCAGCATTTT. Its translation is CASRRTPSNQPQHF.